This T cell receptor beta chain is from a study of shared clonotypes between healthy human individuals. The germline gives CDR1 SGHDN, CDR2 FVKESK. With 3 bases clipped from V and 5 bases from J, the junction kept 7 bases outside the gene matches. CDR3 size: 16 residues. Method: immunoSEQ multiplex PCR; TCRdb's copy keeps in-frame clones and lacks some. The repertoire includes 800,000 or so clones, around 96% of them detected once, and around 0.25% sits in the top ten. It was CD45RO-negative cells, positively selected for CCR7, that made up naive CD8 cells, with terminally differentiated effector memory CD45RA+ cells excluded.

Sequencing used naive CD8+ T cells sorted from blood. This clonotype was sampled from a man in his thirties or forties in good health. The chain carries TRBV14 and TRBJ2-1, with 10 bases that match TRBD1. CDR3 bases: TGTGCCAGCAGCCACCTGACAGGGGGCGAGGACAATGAGCAGTTCTTC. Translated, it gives CASSHLTGGEDNEQFF.